This T cell receptor beta chain was identified during a study of identical twins. This clonotype was counted many times. The antigen is undetermined. Using its own MiXCR run on the 5' RACE reads, TCRdb lists one record per CDR3 protein. Here the sample spans hundreds of thousands of distinct CDR3 sequences, less than 10% being singletons. The junction had 14 bases not matched to a gene; V was cut back by 6 bases and J by 8 bases. CDR3 length: 16 residues. All donors were healthy, and all were Caucasian. Study-level findings and limits: Models underestimated TCR alpha sharing (out-of-frame) in monozygotic twins. Zero-insertion analyses could be partly confounded by invariant MAIT and iNKT cells.

The clonotype was recovered from a young woman in good health. Sample: memory (CD45RO+) T cells sorted from blood. V and J are TRBV12-3 or TRBV12-4 and TRBJ2-1, with 9 bases fitting TRBD2. For the CDR3, the DNA is TGTGCCAGCAGCGGTCCGGGGGCGGGAGGGCCCTATGAGCAGTTCTTC. Residues: CASSGPGAGGPYEQFF.